This T cell receptor (beta chain) stems from a study of cytomegalovirus exposure and HLA in healthy donors. Study-level points and caveats: Most CMV-associated TCR beta chains were later found to appear HLA-restricted. Cytomegalovirus association was assigned to about 150 TCR beta chains.

Points on this clone: Its antigen is as yet unknown.

The length of the CDR3 is 15 residues. Germline loops: CDR1 GTSNPN, CDR2 SVGIG (reference sequence). V lost 4 bases and J 3 bases, leaving 19 bases between the germline ends. PCR primers comprised 60 Vbeta and 13 Jbeta primers. As processed by the authors: Tens of millions of unique TCR beta chains, 10 million to 14 million shared, were counted in a later analysis. Clones were read by immunoSEQ multiplex PCR, and TCRdb kept only the in-frame ones, dropping some. The V and J calls and the clone size are those of that table, but D and trimming were determined from the DNA. Found here are around 53,000 clones; the top ten clones hold 12%.

This clonotype was sampled from a woman in her 30s in good health and CMV-seropositive. The genes are TRBV30 and TRBJ2-7, with no clear D. The sample taken for sequencing was PBMCs. The CDR3 sequence: CAWKPRVPIFYEQYF. CDR3 sequence (DNA): TGTGCCTGGAAACCCCGGGTGCCCATCTTCTACGAGCAGTACTTC.